Below are 24 T cell receptor beta chains sequenced from a single sample in a study of T cells in Graves' hyperthyroidism and ophthalmopathy. Amplification yielded TCR beta CDR3 regions, with RNA transcripts as the source. HTBI primers were used for first-round RT-PCR of the TCR CDR3. TCRdb independently ran MiXCR on the multiplex PCR reads; one entry per CDR3 protein. This table holds 350,000 to 400,000 distinct CDR3 sequences, more than 12% found once. The sample comprised blood. The source is a woman aged 30 to 39 with Graves' hyperthyroidism.

This clonotype was detected only a few times. The rearrangement joins TRBV4-1 to TRBJ2-7; 7 nucleotides line up with TRBD2. The CDR3 spans 17 residues. Germline V gene lookup returns CDR1 MGHRA and CDR2 YSYEKL. Germline trimming cut 0 bases from V and 0 bases from J; bases unmatched to any gene: 8. DNA of the CDR3: TGCGCCAGCAGCCAAGAAGGCAGCGGGAAGAGCTCCTACGAGCAGTACTTC. Translating gives CASSQEGSGKSSYEQYF.

Ten or more counts support this clonotype. The chain recombines TRBV3-1 with TRBJ2-1, with D tentatively TRBD1 or TRBD2 (5 bases each). Trimming took 0 bases from V and 0 from J, leaving 9 bases between them. The length of the CDR3 is 16 residues. Per germline, CDR1 LGHDT and CDR2 YNNKEL (reference sequence). CDR3 sequence reads: CASSQEGDPSYNEQFF. CDR3 bases: TGTGCCAGCAGCCAAGAAGGGGACCCCTCCTACAATGAGCAGTTCTTC.

This clonotype was picked up many times. The V call is TRBV20-1, the J call TRBJ2-5; 11 nucleotides align to TRBD2. Germline CDR1 DFQATT, CDR2 SNEGSKA (reference sequence). J gave up 3 bases and V 4 bases, and 1 base lay outside the gene matches. The CDR3 loop spans 13 amino acids. CDR3 in amino acids: CSAMGLAEETQYF. The CDR3 DNA sequence: TGCAGTGCTATGGGACTAGCGGAAGAGACCCAGTACTTC.

J is TRBJ2-4 and V is TRBV6-1, with no clear D. The CDR3 runs to 18 residues. V lost 2 bases and J 0 bases, leaving 17 bases between the germline ends. The germline CDR1 and CDR2 sequences are MNHNS and SASEGT. The CDR3 here is CASSEKQLTGLAKNIQYF. The CDR3 nucleotides are TGTGCCAGCAGTGAAAAACAGTTGACGGGTCTAGCCAAAAACATTCAGTACTTC.

Remarks on this clonotype: A much bigger clone sits one base away, suggesting this may be a read error. The chain employs TRBV28 and TRBJ2-7; the D is unclear. This CDR3 region has 14 residues. Germline CDR1 reads MDHEN; CDR2 reads SYDVKM. CDR3 region: CASSVDRRSYGQYF. The DNA for the CDR3 is TGTGCCAGCAGCGTAGACCGCAGGTCCTACGGGCAGTACTTC.

In the case of this clonotype: Since a much larger clone is just one base distant, this may be a read error. This chain joins TRBV7-2 and TRBJ2-5, with D maybe TRBD2 (5 bases). CDR1 is SGHTA and CDR2 is FQGNSA in the germline V gene. CDR3 length: 14 residues. This CDR3 is CASSSSRAQEAQYF. The CDR3 region has the DNA TGTGCCAGCAGCTCCTCGAGGGCCCAAGAGGCCCAGTACTTC.

This clonotype was counted at least ten times. J is TRBJ2-4 and V is TRBV5-1; D unclear. The CDR3 is made up of 16 amino acids. With 4 bases removed from V and 0 bases from J, the gap between germline ends came to 14 bases. The V gene's germline CDR1 is SGHRS and CDR2 YFSETQ. CDR3 protein: CASSVGWVEAKNIQYF. The CDR3 DNA reads TGCGCCAGCAGCGTCGGATGGGTCGAAGCCAAAAACATTCAGTACTTC.

Of note for this clonotype: A much larger clone is a single base away; this may be a read error. The rearrangement links TRBV3-1 to TRBJ2-1, with 8 nucleotides matching TRBD2. Germline V lookup: CDR1 LGHDT, CDR2 YNNKEL (reference sequence). This CDR3 contains 14 residues. In DNA, the CDR3 is TGTACCAGCAGCCGGGGGGGATGGGGCAATGAGCAGTTCTTC. Translation: CTSSRGGWGNEQFF.

The V and J genes are TRBV25-1 and TRBJ1-4; D may be TRBD1 (6 bases). The V gene's germline CDR1 is MGHDK and CDR2 SYGVNS. Trimming removed 3 bases from V and 4 bases from J, with 15 bases in between. There are 16 residues in the CDR3. The CDR3 nucleotides are TGTGCCAGCAGTGAGGACGACAGGTGGGATAATGAAAAACTGTTTTTT. This translates into CASSEDDRWDNEKLFF.

Only a few counts were recorded for this clonotype. The chain uses TRBV11-2 and TRBJ1-1; 9 bases fit TRBD1. The V segment lost 5 bases and the J segment 0 bases; nucleotides outside the gene matches: 4. CDR1 and CDR2 from the germline V gene are SGHAT and FQNNGV. This CDR3 region has 15 residues. CDR3: CASSANRGLNTEAFF. In nucleotides, the CDR3 is TGTGCCAGCAGCGCCAACAGGGGGCTGAACACTGAAGCTTTCTTT.

J is TRBJ2-1 and V is TRBV5-1; D call uncertain. The CDR3 is made up of 15 amino acids. With 4 bases removed from V and 0 bases from J, the gap between germline ends came to 11 bases. Germline loops: CDR1 SGHRS, CDR2 YFSETQ. CDR3 in amino acids: CASSRHEGSYNEQFF. CDR3 nucleotides: TGCGCCAGCAGCCGGCATGAAGGCTCCTACAATGAGCAGTTCTTC.

This clonotype was counted at least ten times. This sequence joins TRBV20-1 and TRBJ1-2, with D perhaps TRBD1 (5 bases). The V gene's germline CDR1 is DFQATT and CDR2 SNEGSKA (reference sequence). V shed 2 bases and J shed 0 bases, with 13 bases lying between them. This CDR3 comprises 15 residues. The CDR3 DNA reads TGCAGTGCTAGACAGGGATCGGGAGCTAACTATGGCTACACCTTC. Its protein product is CSARQGSGANYGYTF.

The chain employs TRBV20-1 and TRBJ2-5; TRBD2 aligns across 7 bases. CDR1 and CDR2 from the germline V gene are DFQATT and SNEGSKA (reference sequence). The trim removed 6 bases at V and 2 bases at J, leaving 6 bases unmatched. This CDR3 comprises 13 residues. CDR3 sequence: CSAIWGGQETQYF. CDR3 DNA: TGCAGTGCCATCTGGGGGGGGCAAGAGACCCAGTACTTC.

The sample holds a few counts of this clonotype. The genes are TRBV2 and TRBJ2-4, with D perhaps matching TRBD2 (7 bases). Germline CDR1 reads SNHLY; CDR2 reads FYNNEI. CDR3 length: 15 residues. The V gene lost 2 bases and the J gene lost 3 bases, with 11 bases spanning the gap. The CDR3 reads CASSESGGGKNIQYF. CDR3 sequence (DNA): TGTGCCAGCAGTGAATCGGGGGGCGGCAAAAACATTCAGTACTTC. Together with reference TRBV2 and TRBJ2-4, the CDR3 gives the full variable domain: EPEVTQTPSHQVTQMGQEVILRCVPISNHLYFYWYRQILGQKVEFLVSFYNNEISEKSEIFDDQFSVERPDGSNFTLKIRSTKLEDSAMYFCASSESGGGKNIQYFGAGTRLSVL.

In this sample, this clonotype turned up many times. The chain couples TRBV6-2 or TRBV6-3 to TRBJ2-7; 11 bases fit TRBD2. CDR1 and CDR2 from the germline V gene are MNHEY and SVGEGT. After removal of 6 bases from V and 0 bases from J, the junction contained 7 bases not matched to a gene. The CDR3 length is 16 residues. DNA for the CDR3: TGTGCCAGCAGACGGACTAGCGGGTTTAGCTCCTACGAGCAGTACTTC. It translates to CASRRTSGFSSYEQYF.

The chain is built from TRBV19 and TRBJ2-1; possible D gene TRBD2, 6 bases. V lost 4 bases and J 0 bases, leaving 16 bases between the germline ends. The germline gives CDR1 LNHDA, CDR2 SQIVND (reference sequence). The CDR3 consists of 17 residues. The CDR3 DNA follows: TGTGCCAGTAGTAATTCGCACCGGGACTTCTCCTACAATGAGCAGTTCTTC. It codes for CASSNSHRDFSYNEQFF.

The V and J genes are TRBV6-2 or TRBV6-3 and TRBJ1-1; 7 bases line up with TRBD1. The CDR3 extends over 14 amino acids. V shed 4 bases and J 2 bases; nucleotides not matched to a gene: 4. CDR1 is MNHEY, CDR2 SVGEGT, per germline. The CDR3 DNA follows: TGTGCCAGCAGTTTTGGACAGGCAAACACTGAAGCTTTCTTT. Protein: CASSFGQANTEAFF.

In its sample, this clonotype was seen a few times. The chain joins TRBV2 to TRBJ2-7, with 7 nucleotides matching TRBD2. Unmatched junction bases numbered 7, after V lost 6 bases and J lost 5 bases. Germline V gene data show CDR1 as SNHLY and CDR2 as FYNNEI. The CDR3 runs to 13 residues. The CDR3 DNA is TGTGCCAGCAGCCAAGGGAGGGGCCACGAGCAGTACTTC. This encodes CASSQGRGHEQYF.

This clonotype was counted ten times or more. V usage is TRBV6-1 and J usage is TRBJ1-5; D may be TRBD1 (5 bases). Germline loops: CDR1 MNHNS, CDR2 SASEGT. The CDR3 is 15 residues long. V lost 1 base and J 1 base, leaving 8 bases between the germline ends. CDR3: CASSEGWGSNQPQHF. In DNA form, the CDR3 reads TGTGCCAGCAGTGAAGGTTGGGGGAGCAATCAGCCCCAGCATTTT.

This clonotype was detected many times. The rearrangement links TRBV12-3 or TRBV12-4 to TRBJ1-1, with TRBD1 as a possible D gene (6 bases). V was shortened by 5 bases and J by 0 bases, with 13 bases between the two germline ends. The CDR3 is 15 amino acids. CDR3 residues: CASSRPGHLNTEAFF. CDR3 coding DNA: TGTGCCAGCAGTCGACCGGGACACCTGAACACTGAAGCTTTCTTT.

This clonotype has only a few counts. This chain joins TRBV20-1 and TRBJ1-6, with D unclear. Trimming stripped 0 bases from V and 4 bases from J, with 7 bases between. Germline assignment: CDR1 DFQATT and CDR2 SNEGSKA (reference sequence). This CDR3 spans 14 amino acids. The CDR3 loop reads CSARDGEYNSPLHF. The CDR3 coding sequence is TGCAGTGCTAGAGATGGGGAATATAATTCACCCCTCCACTTT.

CDR3 sequence: CASSGTTLTWGRGGELFF. CDR3 bases: TGTGCCAGCAGCGGGACTACGCTAACCTGGGGCCGGGGCGGGGAGCTGTTTTTT. The V and J genes are TRBV27 and TRBJ2-2; 7 bases are shared with TRBD2. Germline values: CDR1 MNHEY, CDR2 SMNVEV (reference sequence). This CDR3 has 18 amino acids. V shed 6 bases, J shed 7 bases, and the junction held 20 bases outside the gene matches.

This chain uses TRBV15 with TRBJ2-3; 11 positions agree with TRBD1. After removal of 5 bases from V and 4 bases from J, the junction contained 2 bases not matched to a gene. Germline CDR1 reads LNHNV; CDR2 reads YYDKDF (reference sequence). CDR3 size: 14 residues. The DNA of the CDR3 is TGTGCCACCAGCGGGGACAGGGGGTCAGATACGCAGTATTTT. Protein sequence: CATSGDRGSDTQYF. Using reference TRBV15 and TRBJ2-3 for the parts outside the CDR3, the full variable domain is DAMVIQNPRYQVTQFGKPVTLSCSQTLNHNVMYWYQQKSSQAPKLLFHYYDKDFNNEADTPDNFQSRRPNTSFCFLDIRSPGLGDTAMYLCATSGDRGSDTQYFGPGTRLTVL.

This clonotype was found many times. The chain carries TRBV29-1 and TRBJ2-1, with D hard to call. In germline, CDR1 is SQVTM, CDR2 ANQGSEA. Between the trimmed V and J ends, which lost 1 base and 5 bases, there was a span of 6 bases. This CDR3 spans 12 amino acids. The DNA for the CDR3 is TGCAGCGTTGAAGGGACCCACAATGAGCAGTTCTTC. This codes for CSVEGTHNEQFF.